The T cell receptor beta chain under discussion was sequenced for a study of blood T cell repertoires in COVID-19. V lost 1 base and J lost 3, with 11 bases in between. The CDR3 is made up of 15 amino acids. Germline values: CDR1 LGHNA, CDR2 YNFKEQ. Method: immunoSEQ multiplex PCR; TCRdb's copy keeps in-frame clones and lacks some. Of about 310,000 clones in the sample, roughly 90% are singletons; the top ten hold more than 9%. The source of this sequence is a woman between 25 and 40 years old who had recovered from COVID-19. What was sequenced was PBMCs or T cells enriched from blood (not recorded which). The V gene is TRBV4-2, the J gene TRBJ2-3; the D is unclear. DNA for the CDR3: TGTGCCAGCAGCCAAGCTGCCACGAGGACAGATACGCAGTATTTT. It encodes CASSQAATRTDTQYF.